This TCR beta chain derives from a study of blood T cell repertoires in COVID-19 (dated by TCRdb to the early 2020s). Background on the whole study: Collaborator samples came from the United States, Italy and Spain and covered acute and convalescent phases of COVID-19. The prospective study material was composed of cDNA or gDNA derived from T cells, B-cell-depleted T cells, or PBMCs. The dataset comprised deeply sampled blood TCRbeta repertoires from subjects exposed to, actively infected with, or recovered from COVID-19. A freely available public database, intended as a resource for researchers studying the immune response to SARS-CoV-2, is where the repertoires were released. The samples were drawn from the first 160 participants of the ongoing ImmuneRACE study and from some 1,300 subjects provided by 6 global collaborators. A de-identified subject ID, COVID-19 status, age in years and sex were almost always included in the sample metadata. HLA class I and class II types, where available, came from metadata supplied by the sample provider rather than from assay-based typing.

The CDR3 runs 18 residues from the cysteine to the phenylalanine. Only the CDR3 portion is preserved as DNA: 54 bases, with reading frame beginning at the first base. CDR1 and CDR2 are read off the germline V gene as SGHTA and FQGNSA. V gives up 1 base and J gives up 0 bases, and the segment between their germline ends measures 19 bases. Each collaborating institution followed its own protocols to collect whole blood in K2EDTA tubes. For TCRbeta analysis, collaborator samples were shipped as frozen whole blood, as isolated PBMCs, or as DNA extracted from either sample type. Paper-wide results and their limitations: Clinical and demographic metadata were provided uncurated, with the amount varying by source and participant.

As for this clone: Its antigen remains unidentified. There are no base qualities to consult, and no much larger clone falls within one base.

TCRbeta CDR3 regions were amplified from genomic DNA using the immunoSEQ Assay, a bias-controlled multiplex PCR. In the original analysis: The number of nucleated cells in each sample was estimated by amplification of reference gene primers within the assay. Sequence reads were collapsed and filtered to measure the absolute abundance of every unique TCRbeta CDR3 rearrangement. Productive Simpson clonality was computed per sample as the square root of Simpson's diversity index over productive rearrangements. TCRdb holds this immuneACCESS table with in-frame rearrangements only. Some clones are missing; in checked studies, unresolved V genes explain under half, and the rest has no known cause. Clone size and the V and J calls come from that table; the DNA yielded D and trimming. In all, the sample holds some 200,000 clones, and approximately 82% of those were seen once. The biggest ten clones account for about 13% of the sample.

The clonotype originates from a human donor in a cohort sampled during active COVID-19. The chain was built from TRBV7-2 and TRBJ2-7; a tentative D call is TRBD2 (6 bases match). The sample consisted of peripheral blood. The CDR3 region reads CASSLVLLAEKSSYEQYF. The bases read TGTGCCAGCAGCTTAGTTTTACTAGCTGAAAAGAGCTCCTACGAGCAGTACTTC.